This TCR beta chain was recovered during a study of CDR3 diversity in severe acne (dated by TCRdb to between 2017 and 2020). Its CDR3 holds 13 amino acids, cysteine through phenylalanine. Only the CDR3 portion is preserved as DNA: 39 bases, with reading frame beginning at the first base. V trim: 5 bases; J trim: 1 base; unmatched bases: 2. The germline V gene encodes CDR1 GTSNPN and CDR2 SVGIG (reference sequence). The receptor library was made with PCR. Sequencing was performed on an Illumina HiSeq 2000. Through fastp at Q25 and MiXCR, TCRdb rebuilt clones from the public reads, retaining in-frame beta chains. Every CDR3 protein is listed once, alongside the most common genes and DNA of its rows. This sample holds about 98,000 distinct CDR3 sequences; roughly 51% were observed only once. The ten largest make up around 12% of the sample. This clonotype was detected ten times or more. This receptor's antigen is unknown. Base qualities were left out, and no much larger clone turns up one base away.

The chain is assembled from TRBV30 and TRBJ1-5; a stretch of 7 junction bases matches TRBD1. The origin of this receptor is a male donor with acne. The sample taken for sequencing was blood. The CDR3 region has the sequence CAWAGGSNQPQHF. The nucleotide sequence reads TGTGCCTGGGCAGGGGGAAGCAATCAGCCCCAGCATTTT. The CDR3, completed at both ends by the reference TRBV30 and TRBJ1-5 genes, gives the full variable domain SQTIHQWPATLVQPVGSPLSLECTVEGTSNPNLYWYRQAAGRGLQLLFYSVGIGQISSEVPQNLSASRPQDRQFILSSKKLLLSDSGFYLCAWAGGSNQPQHFGDGTRLSIL.